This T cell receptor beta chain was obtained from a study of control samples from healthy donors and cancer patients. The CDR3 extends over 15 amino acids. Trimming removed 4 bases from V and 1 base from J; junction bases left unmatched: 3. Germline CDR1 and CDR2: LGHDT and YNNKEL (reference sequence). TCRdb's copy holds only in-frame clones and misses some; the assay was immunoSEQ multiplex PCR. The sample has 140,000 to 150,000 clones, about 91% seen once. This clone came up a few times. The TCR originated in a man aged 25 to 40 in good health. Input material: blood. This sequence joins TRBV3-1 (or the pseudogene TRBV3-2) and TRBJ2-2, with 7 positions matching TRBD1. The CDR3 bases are TGTGCCAGCAGCCGAAGACAGGGGAACACCGGGGAGCTGTTTTTT. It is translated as CASSRRQGNTGELFF.